Listed below are T cell receptor beta chains from one sample, sequenced in a study of cytomegalovirus exposure and HLA in healthy donors. Using immunoSEQ multiplex PCR, the repertoire was profiled, and TCRdb retains in-frame clones only, with some absent. The sample has around 140,000 clones, about 66% seen once. Material for sequencing was PBMCs. These receptors were obtained from a male donor in good health and CMV-seronegative. Both conserved end residues are part of each CDR3. Expanded clones get a size class; other rows say once, few or many, or leave the size out.

clone_size,j_call,v_call,cdr3_aa
-,TRBJ1-3,TRBV10-3,CAISESLEGLQGNTIYF
few,TRBJ2-3,TRBV19,CASSTEIAGGTDTQYF
-,TRBJ2-1,TRBV18,CASSPPGTGRSEQFF
few,TRBJ2-3,TRBV6-1,CASAQSGLLDTQYF
-,TRBJ2-1,TRBV5-1,CASSLGLAGMMDYNEQFF
-,TRBJ1-2,TRBV25-1,CASSDWAEEGYTF
-,TRBJ1-4,TRBV6-4,CASSEGPGSPNEKLFF
few,TRBJ2-1,TRBV29-1,CSVYGTSGINEQFF
-,TRBJ1-1,TRBV5-1,CASGQGLNTEAFF
-,TRBJ2-1,TRBV5-4,CASSPRSGETYNEQFF
-,TRBJ2-1,TRBV9,CASSPTSGGYNEQFF